This T cell receptor (beta chain) was obtained from a study of blood T cells in healthy people across ages. Study background: When template switching was applied, about one barcoded beta molecule was captured per two T cells.

This clonotype was recorded a few times. The antigen is undetermined. Sample-barcoded 5' priming and a J-beta primer mix drove a second PCR of 7 to 11 cycles. TCRdb re-derived calls from the 5' RACE reads in MiXCR, one entry per CDR3 protein. The data contain hundreds of thousands of distinct CDR3 sequences, 40% to 45% of them singletons. The donors, all healthy, were Caucasians living in Russia, aged about 6 to 90. Samples each yielded at least 5 micrograms of total RNA. The study, taken as a whole, reports: Unknown donor CMV status possibly confounded expanded clonotype changes.

V lost 1 base, J lost 1 base, and 1 base stayed unmatched. The germline V gene encodes CDR1 SGHAT and CDR2 FQNNGV. CDR3 length equals 15 residues. This clonotype was obtained from a man at least 80 years old in good health. What was sequenced was blood. The rearrangement links TRBV11-2 to TRBJ2-5, with 9 bases matching TRBD2. For the CDR3, the DNA is TGTGCCAGCAGCTTAGGGGGACTAGCCCAAGAGACCCAGTACTTC. Translated: CASSLGGLAQETQYF.